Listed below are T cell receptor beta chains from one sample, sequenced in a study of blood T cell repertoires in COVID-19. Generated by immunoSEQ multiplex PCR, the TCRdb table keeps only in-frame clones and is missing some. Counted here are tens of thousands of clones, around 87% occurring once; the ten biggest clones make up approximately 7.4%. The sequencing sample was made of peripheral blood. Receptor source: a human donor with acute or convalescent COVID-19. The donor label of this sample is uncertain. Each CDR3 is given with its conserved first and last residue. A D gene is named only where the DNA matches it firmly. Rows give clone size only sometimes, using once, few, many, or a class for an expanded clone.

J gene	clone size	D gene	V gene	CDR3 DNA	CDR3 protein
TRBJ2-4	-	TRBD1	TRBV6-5	TGTGCCAGCGGACAGGGTCGGGAAAACATTCAGTACTTC	CASGQGRENIQYF
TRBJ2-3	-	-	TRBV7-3	TGTGCCAGCAGCTTCGCGGCGGGGAGCACAGATACGCAGTATTTT	CASSFAAGSTDTQYF
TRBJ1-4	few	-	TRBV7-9	TGTGCCAGCAGCGCCGCAGACACCGCCTGGAATGAAAAACTGTTTTTT	CASSAADTAWNEKLFF
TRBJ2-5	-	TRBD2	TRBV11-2	TGTGCCAGCAGCTTGGCCCCGGGACTAGCGGCCCTGTACCAAGAGACCCAGTACTTC	CASSLAPGLAALYQETQYF
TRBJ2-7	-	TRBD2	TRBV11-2	TGTGCCAGCAGCCGGACTAGCGGGGGGGCCGGGCAGTACTTC	CASSRTSGGAGQYF
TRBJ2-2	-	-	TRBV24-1	TGTGCCACCAACAAGGGGCGGGGCCCCCCGAACACCGGGGAGCTGTTTTTT	CATNKGRGPPNTGELFF
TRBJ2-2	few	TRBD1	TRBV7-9	TGTGCCAGCAGCAGATCCGGGACAGGGAACACCGGGGAGCTGTTTTTT	CASSRSGTGNTGELFF
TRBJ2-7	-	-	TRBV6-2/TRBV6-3	TGTGCCAGCAGCCAAAGTTCTAGAGGCGTCTACGAGCAGTACTTC	CASSQSSRGVYEQYF
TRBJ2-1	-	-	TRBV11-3	TGTGCCAGCAGCGCTACAGGGCTTGAGCAGTTCTTC	CASSATGLEQFF
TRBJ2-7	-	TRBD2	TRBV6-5	TGTGCCAGCAGGCCTAGCGGCACCTACGAGCAGTACTTC	CASRPSGTYEQYF
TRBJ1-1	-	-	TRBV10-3	TGTGCCATCCGGCAGGGCGAGGCTGAAGCTTTCTTT	CAIRQGEAEAFF
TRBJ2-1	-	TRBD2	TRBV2	TGTGCCAGCAGGGCGGGAGCTTACAATGAGCAGTTCTTC	CASRAGAYNEQFF
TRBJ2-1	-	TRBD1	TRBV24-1	TGTGCCACCAGTGAGGACCGGGACAGGAGTTACAATGAGCAGTTCTTC	CATSEDRDRSYNEQFF
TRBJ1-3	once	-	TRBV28	TGTGCCAGCAGTTTCGAACAGGGTGTAAACACCATATATTTT	CASSFEQGVNTIYF
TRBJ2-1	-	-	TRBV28	TGTGCCAGCAGGGAGGCTTCCTACAATGAGCAGTTCTTC	CASREASYNEQFF
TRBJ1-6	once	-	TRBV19	TGTGCCAGTAGTGCAAGACAGAATTCACCCCTCCACTTT	CASSARQNSPLHF
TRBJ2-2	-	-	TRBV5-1	TGCGCCAGCAGCCCGACGACAGGCTCCGTCGGGGAGCTGTTTTTT	CASSPTTGSVGELFF
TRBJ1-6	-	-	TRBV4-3	TGCGCCAGCAGCCAAGATCTTGATTCCGGGACACCCCTCCACTTT	CASSQDLDSGTPLHF
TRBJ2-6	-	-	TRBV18	TGTGCCAGCTCACCCAGGGTTTCTGGGGCCAACGTCCTGACTTTC	CASSPRVSGANVLTF
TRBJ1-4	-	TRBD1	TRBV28	TGTGCCAGCAGTCACAGGGGAACTAATGAAAAACTGTTTTTT	CASSHRGTNEKLFF
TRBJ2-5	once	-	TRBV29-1	TGCAGCGTTGGGCCCACCAGAGAGACCCAGTACTTC	CSVGPTRETQYF
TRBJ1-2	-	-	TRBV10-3	TGTGCCATCAGTGAAAGAGAGGACTATGGCTACACCTTC	CAISEREDYGYTF
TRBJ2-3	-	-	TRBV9	TGTGCCAGCAGCGTAGCAGGCAAAGATACGCAGTATTTT	CASSVAGKDTQYF
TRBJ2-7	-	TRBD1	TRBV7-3	TGTGCCAGCAGCAGGGGACAGAACTACGAGCAGTACTTC	CASSRGQNYEQYF
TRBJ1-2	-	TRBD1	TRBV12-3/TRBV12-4	TGTGCCAGCAGTTTGGAGGGGGCAAGTGGCTACACCTTC	CASSLEGASGYTF
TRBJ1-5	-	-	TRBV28	TGTGCCAGCAGTTTTCCGCCCAGGGTGAGGAGCAATCAGCCCCAGCATTTT	CASSFPPRVRSNQPQHF
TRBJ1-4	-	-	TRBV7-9	TGTGCCAGCAGCTTAGGTTCGGGGAACGGTGAAAAACTGTTTTTT	CASSLGSGNGEKLFF
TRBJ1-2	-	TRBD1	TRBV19	TGTGCCAGTAGCCTACAGGGGAACTATGGCTACACCTTC	CASSLQGNYGYTF
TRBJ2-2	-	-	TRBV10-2	TGCGCCAGCAGTGAAGGAGCGGAGACCGGGGAGCTGTTTTTT	CASSEGAETGELFF
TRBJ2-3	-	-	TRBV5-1	TGCGCCAGCACCACCGTAATGGAGAGCACAGATACGCAGTATTTT	CASTTVMESTDTQYF
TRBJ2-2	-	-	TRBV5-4	TGTGCCAGCAGCTTGGGGCAGGCCTCCGGGGAGCTGTTTTTT	CASSLGQASGELFF
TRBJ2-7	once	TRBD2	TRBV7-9	TGTGCCAGCAGCCGGTTAGCGGGCTCCTACGAGCAGTACTTC	CASSRLAGSYEQYF
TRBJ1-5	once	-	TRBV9	TGTGCCAGCAGCGTGGGCCCCTTTCCAAATCAGCCCCAGCATTTT	CASSVGPFPNQPQHF
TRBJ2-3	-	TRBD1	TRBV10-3	TGTGCCATAGGGACAGCCTCTAGCACAGATACGCAGTATTTT	CAIGTASSTDTQYF
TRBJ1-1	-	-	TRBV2	TGTGCCAGCACCAGAACAGGGCACAACACTGAAGCTTTCTTT	CASTRTGHNTEAFF
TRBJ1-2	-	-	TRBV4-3	TGCGCCAGCAACCCGCTGGACAGATGGAACTATGGCTACACCTTC	CASNPLDRWNYGYTF
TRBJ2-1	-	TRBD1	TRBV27	TGTGCCAGCAGTGGCGGACAGGGGAACTACAATGAGCAGTTCTTC	CASSGGQGNYNEQFF
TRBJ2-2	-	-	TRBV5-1	TGCGCCAGCAGCCCAAGGACCGGAGGGGTTGGTACCGGGGAGCTGTTTTTT	CASSPRTGGVGTGELFF
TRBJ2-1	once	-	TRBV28	TGTGCCAGCATCCAGGGGGGCCCCTACAATGAGCAGTTCTTC	CASIQGGPYNEQFF
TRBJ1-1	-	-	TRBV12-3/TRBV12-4	TGTGCCAGTAGTACAGGGAAGGGCACTGAAGCTTTCTTT	CASSTGKGTEAFF
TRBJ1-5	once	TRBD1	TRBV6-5	TGTGCCAGCGGACAGGGGAATCAGCCCCAGCATTTT	CASGQGNQPQHF
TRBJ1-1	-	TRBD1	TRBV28	TGTGCCAGCAGTTACGGGACAGCTATGAACACTGAAGCTTTCTTT	CASSYGTAMNTEAFF
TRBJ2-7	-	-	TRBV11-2	TGTGCCAGCAGCTTACAGGCTTCACTCCTGCTCGAGCAGTACTTC	CASSLQASLLLEQYF
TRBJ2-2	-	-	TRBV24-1	TGTGCCACCAGTCCTAACACGCGGACCGGGGAGCTGTTTTTT	CATSPNTRTGELFF
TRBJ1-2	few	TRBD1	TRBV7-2	TGTGCCAGCTCCGCTTATCTTACAGGGGACGGCTACACCTTC	CASSAYLTGDGYTF
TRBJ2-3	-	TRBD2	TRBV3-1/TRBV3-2	TGTGCCAGCAGCCAACGGGGGGGCCATGTAGATACGCAGTATTTT	CASSQRGGHVDTQYF
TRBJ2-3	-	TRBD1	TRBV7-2	TGTGCCAGCAGCATCGACAGGGTGCGCACAGATACGCAGTATTTT	CASSIDRVRTDTQYF
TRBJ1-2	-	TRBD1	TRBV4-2	TGTGCCAGCAGCCAAATGAAGACAGGGGGCGCCCGGGGTGGCTACACCTTC	CASSQMKTGGARGGYTF
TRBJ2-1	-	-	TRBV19	TGTGCCAGTAGTCCCAGGGCGGCCTACAATGAGCAGTTCTTC	CASSPRAAYNEQFF
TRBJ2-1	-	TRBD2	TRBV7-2	TGTGCCAGCAGCTCATCTAGCGGGGGGGGTGGCAATGAGCAGTTCTTC	CASSSSSGGGGNEQFF